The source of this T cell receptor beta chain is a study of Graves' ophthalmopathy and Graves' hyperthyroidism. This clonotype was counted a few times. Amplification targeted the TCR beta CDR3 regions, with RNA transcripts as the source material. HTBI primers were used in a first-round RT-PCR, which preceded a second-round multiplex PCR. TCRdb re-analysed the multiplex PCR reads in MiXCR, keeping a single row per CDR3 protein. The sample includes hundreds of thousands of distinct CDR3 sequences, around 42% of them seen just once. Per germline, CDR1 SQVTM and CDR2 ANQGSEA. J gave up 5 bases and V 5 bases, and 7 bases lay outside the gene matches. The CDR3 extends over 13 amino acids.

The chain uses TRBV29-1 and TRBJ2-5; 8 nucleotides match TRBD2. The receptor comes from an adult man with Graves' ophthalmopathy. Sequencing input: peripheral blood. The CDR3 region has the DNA TGCAGCGTTTGGGTAGCGGGATTGGAGACCCAGTACTTC. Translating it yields CSVWVAGLETQYF.